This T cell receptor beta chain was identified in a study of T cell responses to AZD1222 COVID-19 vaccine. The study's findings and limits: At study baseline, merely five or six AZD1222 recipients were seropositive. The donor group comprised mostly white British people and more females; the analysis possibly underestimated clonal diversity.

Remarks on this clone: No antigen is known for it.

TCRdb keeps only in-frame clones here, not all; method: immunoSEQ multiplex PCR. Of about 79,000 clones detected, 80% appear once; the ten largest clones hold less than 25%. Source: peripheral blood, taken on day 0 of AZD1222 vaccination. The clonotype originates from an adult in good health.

The CDR3 is CASAAQDYNSPLHF. CDR3 nucleotides: TGTGCCAGCGCTGCCCAAGATTATAATTCACCCCTCCACTTT. The V gene is TRBV6-5, the J gene TRBJ1-6; D is unresolved. Germline V gives CDR1 MNHEY, CDR2 SVGAGI. The V and J ends lost 8 bases and 4 bases respectively, with 12 bases between them. The CDR3 is 14 amino acids.